Described below is a single TCR beta chain sequence and its context. This clonotype was found many times. The specificity of this receptor is unknown. No per-base quality is available; no much larger clone lies one base away. These data are taken from a study of T cells in Graves' hyperthyroidism and ophthalmopathy (dated by TCRdb to about 2019). At the level of the whole study: Peripheral blood samples were taken at the time of initial diagnosis, prior to any treatment. TCR V-J signatures able to tell the groups apart were searched for in a discovery cohort of some 100 patients, of whom more than 40 had Graves' ophthalmopathy and some 60 had stable Graves' hyperthyroidism. According to the paper, TCR Vbeta CDR3 sequencing was carried out on 120 to 150 peripheral blood samples, which came from 40 to 45 ophthalmopathy, around 74 hyperthyroidism and some 17 progressor patients. The 100 or so discovery patients were divided at random into training and test sets in a 7:3 ratio. An independent validation cohort of fewer than 20 hyperthyroidism patients and approximately 17 patients who later progressed to ophthalmopathy tested prospective prediction of ophthalmopathy. The study also compared thyroid tissue and blood T-cell repertoires from roughly six Graves' hyperthyroidism patients. After blood sampling, hyperthyroidism patients were treated with methimazole at a starting dose of 30 mg daily, and ophthalmopathy patients were treated with high-dose intravenous methylprednisolone. General study outcomes and caveats: Ophthalmopathy was separated from stable hyperthyroidism by a 13 V-J signature model, with approximately 85% sensitivity and 81% to 83% specificity obtained in cross-validation and 80%/75% obtained in testing. During validation, the model predicted progression to ophthalmopathy a median of approximately six months ahead of onset, with around 70% sensitivity and less than 85% specificity. Most expanded thyroid clonotypes (frequency above 0.001) were also detected in blood, a finding suggesting that blood repertoires may reflect thyroid immune responses. No statistical method was used to set the sample size in advance, and investigators knew the group allocation.

The CDR3 sequence holds 20 residues, the cysteine and phenylalanine included. Only the CDR3 portion is preserved as DNA: 60 bases, with reading frame beginning at the first base. The germline V gene (reference sequence) sets CDR1 to LGHDT and CDR2 to YNNKEL. V trim: 0 bases; J trim: 1 base; unmatched bases: 12. TCR beta CDR3 regions were amplified from RNA transcripts. A first-round RT-PCR of the TCR CDR3 used the HTBI primer set with the Qiagen OneStep RT-PCR kit. Libraries were constructed in a second round of multiplex PCR, after which size selection and purification were performed. The libraries were sequenced on an Illumina HiSeq2000 using paired-end 100 bp reads. As for the original processing: Raw data were processed with SOAPnuke, discarding reads with adapters, uncalled bases, mean Phred below 15, or no exact constant-primer or identifier match. High-quality paired reads were merged with COPE v1.2.5, and unique nucleotide sequences were defined as clonotypes. MiTCR v1.1 was used to align the clonotypes against IMGT TRBV, TRBD and TRBJ reference segments. Analysis was restricted to V-J combinations with a frequency above 0.0001, which covered about 99% of repertoires. The TCS score was defined as the ratio of F50 (clonal expansion) to E x V (chaos), calculated using BLOSUM62-based TCRdist between CDR3 peptides within each V-J. Welch's t-statistics and random forest reduced some 510 V-J features to about 12, which were used in a naive Bayes classifier (R e1071). The raw public reads went through TCRdb reprocessing: fastp at Q25, MiXCR clone calling, in-frame beta chains kept. When rows share a CDR3 protein, they turn into one entry using the most common DNA and genes. In this record, the V and J calls reflect TCRdb's handling and not the investigators' own analysis. The sample includes approximately 370,000 distinct CDR3 sequences, with roughly 17% observed a single time. In total, the top ten clones hold around a third of the sample.

Hyperthyroidism patients were newly diagnosed, had a disease duration of under 2 months, and were aged 18 to 65 years. Exclusion was applied to patients with uncontrolled infections, other autoimmune diseases, pregnancy or lactation. Clinical symptoms, serum thyroxine and TRAb, thyroid ultrasound, and orbital computed tomography formed the basis for the diagnoses. Blood from progressor patients was drawn when they were first diagnosed with hyperthyroidism, before any ophthalmopathy symptoms appeared. PBMCs were separated from 10 ml of fresh peripheral blood using Ficoll-Paque density gradient centrifugation. Progressor patients were initially diagnosed with Graves' hyperthyroidism and developed ophthalmopathy during follow-up. Total RNA was extracted with Trizol reagent, and quality was checked on an Agilent 2100 Bioanalyzer.

Sequencing used blood. The origin of this receptor is a woman under 40 with Graves' hyperthyroidism that later progressed to Graves' ophthalmopathy. The chain joins TRBV3-1 to TRBJ2-3, with 11 bases aligning to TRBD2. The bases read TGTGCCAGCAGCCAAGACCTCTTTCCGGGACTAGCGGAGCGCACAGATACGCAGTATTTT. This yields the protein CASSQDLFPGLAERTDTQYF.